This TCR beta chain was identified during a study of cytomegalovirus exposure and HLA in healthy donors. V was trimmed by 4 bases and J by 7 bases, leaving 7 bases between them. Germline assignment: CDR1 MNHEY and CDR2 SVGAGI. There are 11 residues in the CDR3. Healthy bone marrow donors formed the donor group. About this clone itself: The antigen is undetermined.

PCR involved 60 Vbeta and 13 Jbeta primers. The data were produced by immunoSEQ multiplex PCR, yet TCRdb's version contains in-frame clones alone and is incomplete. The sample has approximately 120,000 clones; around 75% are singletons. Study outcomes and limitations: Sequencing artifact likely explains a cluster of highly shared sequence variants.

Input material: PBMCs. The gene calls are TRBV6-5 and TRBJ1-1, with no clear D. The sequence was collected from a woman between 50 and 59 years old in good health and CMV-seropositive. CDR3 sequence (DNA): TGTGCCAGCAGTTTCGGCGGTGAAGCTTTCTTT. This codes for CASSFGGEAFF.